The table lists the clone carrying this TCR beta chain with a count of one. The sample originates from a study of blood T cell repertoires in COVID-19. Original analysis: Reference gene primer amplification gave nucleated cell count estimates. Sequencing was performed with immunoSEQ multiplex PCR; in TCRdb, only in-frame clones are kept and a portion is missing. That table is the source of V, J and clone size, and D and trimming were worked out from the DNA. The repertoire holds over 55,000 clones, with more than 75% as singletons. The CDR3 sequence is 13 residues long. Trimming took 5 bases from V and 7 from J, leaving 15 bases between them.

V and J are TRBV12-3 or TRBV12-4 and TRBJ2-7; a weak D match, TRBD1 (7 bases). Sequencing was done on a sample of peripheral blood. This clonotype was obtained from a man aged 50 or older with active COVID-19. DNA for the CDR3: TGTGCCAGCAGTGCACAGGGGAGGCGGGAGCAGTACTTC. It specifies CASSAQGRREQYF.